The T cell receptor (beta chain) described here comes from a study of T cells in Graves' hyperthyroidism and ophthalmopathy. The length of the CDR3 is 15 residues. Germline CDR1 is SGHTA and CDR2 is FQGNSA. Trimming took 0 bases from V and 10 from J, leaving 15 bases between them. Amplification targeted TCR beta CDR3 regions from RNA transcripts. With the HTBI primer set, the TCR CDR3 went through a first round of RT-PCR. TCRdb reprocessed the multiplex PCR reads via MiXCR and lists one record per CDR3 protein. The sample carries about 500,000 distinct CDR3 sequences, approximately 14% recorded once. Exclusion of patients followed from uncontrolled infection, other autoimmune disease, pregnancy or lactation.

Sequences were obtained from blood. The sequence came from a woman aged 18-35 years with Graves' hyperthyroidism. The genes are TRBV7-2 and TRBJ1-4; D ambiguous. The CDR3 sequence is CASSLAGASPRKLFF. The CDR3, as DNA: TGTGCCAGCAGCTTAGCGGGAGCTTCCCCCCGAAAACTGTTTTTT.